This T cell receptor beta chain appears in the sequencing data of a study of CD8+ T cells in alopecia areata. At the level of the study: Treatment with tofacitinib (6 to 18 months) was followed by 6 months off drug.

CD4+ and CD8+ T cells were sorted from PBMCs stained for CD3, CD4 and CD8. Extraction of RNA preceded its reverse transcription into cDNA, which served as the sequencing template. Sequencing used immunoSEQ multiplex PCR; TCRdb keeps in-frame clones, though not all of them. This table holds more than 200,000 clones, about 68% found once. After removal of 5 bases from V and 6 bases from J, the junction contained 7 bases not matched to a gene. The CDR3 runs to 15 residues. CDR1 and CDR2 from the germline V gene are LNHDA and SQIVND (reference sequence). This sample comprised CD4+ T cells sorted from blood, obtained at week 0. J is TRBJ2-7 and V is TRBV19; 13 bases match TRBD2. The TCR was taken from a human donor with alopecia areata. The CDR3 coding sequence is TGTGCCAGTAGTGCACTAGCGGGGGGGCCCGGCGAGCAGTACTTC. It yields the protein CASSALAGGPGEQYF.